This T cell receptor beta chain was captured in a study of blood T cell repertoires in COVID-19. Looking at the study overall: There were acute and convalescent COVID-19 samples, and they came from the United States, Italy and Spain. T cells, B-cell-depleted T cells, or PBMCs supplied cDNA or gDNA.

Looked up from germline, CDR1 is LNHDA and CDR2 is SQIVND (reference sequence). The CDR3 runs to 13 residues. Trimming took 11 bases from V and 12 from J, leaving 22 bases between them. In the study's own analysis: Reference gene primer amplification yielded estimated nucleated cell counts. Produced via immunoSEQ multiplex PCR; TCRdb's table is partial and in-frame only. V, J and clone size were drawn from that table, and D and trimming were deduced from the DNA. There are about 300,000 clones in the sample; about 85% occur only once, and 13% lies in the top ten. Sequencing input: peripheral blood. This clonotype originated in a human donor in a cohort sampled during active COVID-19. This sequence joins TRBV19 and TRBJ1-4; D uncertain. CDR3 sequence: CAASTALGRELFF. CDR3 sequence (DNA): TGTGCCGCGAGTACAGCTCTCGGGCGGGAACTGTTTTTT.